The rows below give T cell receptor beta chains drawn from one sample of a study of blood T cells in healthy people across ages. A single record per CDR3 protein comes from TCRdb applying MiXCR to the 5' RACE reads. The table includes some 1.6 million distinct CDR3 sequences, roughly a third detected once. Sequencing was done on a sample of blood. Every receptor here comes from a woman aged 25 to 39 in good health. Each CDR3 is given with its conserved first and last residue. Each record gives: J gene, D gene, clone size, V gene, CDR3 protein, CDR3 DNA. A D gene is named only where the DNA matches it firmly. The size field is filled for only some rows; it gives once, few, many or a size class.

j_call: TRBJ1-2
d_call: TRBD1
clone_size: .
v_call: TRBV20-1
cdr3_aa: CSARDPGQGVYGYTF
cdr3_nt: TGCAGTGCTAGAGATCCGGGACAGGGGGTCTATGGCTACACCTTC

j_call: TRBJ2-1
d_call: TRBD1
clone_size: few
v_call: TRBV27
cdr3_aa: CASSYTGGGNEQFF
cdr3_nt: TGTGCCAGCAGCTATACAGGGGGTGGCAATGAGCAGTTCTTC

j_call: TRBJ2-1
d_call: .
clone_size: .
v_call: TRBV5-1
cdr3_aa: CASSLGASTGSYNEQFF
cdr3_nt: TGCGCCAGCAGCTTGGGAGCCTCCACCGGCTCCTACAATGAGCAGTTCTTC

j_call: TRBJ2-1
d_call: .
clone_size: .
v_call: TRBV3-1
cdr3_aa: CASSHLSGTGSYNEQFF
cdr3_nt: TGTGCCAGCAGCCACCTGTCGGGGACTGGCTCCTACAATGAGCAGTTCTTC

j_call: TRBJ2-7
d_call: .
clone_size: .
v_call: TRBV5-4
cdr3_aa: CASSLNPQRAYEQYF
cdr3_nt: TGTGCCAGCAGCTTGAACCCCCAGCGCGCCTACGAGCAGTACTTC

j_call: TRBJ2-7
d_call: .
clone_size: once
v_call: TRBV5-1
cdr3_aa: CASSVQTSNYEQYF
cdr3_nt: TGCGCCAGCAGCGTCCAGACTAGTAACTACGAGCAGTACTTC

j_call: TRBJ1-1
d_call: TRBD1
clone_size: .
v_call: TRBV27
cdr3_aa: CASSGQGDHTETFF
cdr3_nt: TGTGCCAGCAGTGGACAGGGTGATCACACTGAAACTTTCTTT

j_call: TRBJ2-3
d_call: .
clone_size: many
v_call: TRBV29-1
cdr3_aa: CSVGGAFADTQYF
cdr3_nt: TGCAGCGTGGGGGGGGCGTTCGCAGATACGCAGTATTTT

j_call: TRBJ1-4
d_call: .
clone_size: .
v_call: TRBV7-9
cdr3_aa: CASSPILSDNEKLFF
cdr3_nt: TGTGCCAGCAGCCCCATCCTTTCCGATAATGAAAAACTGTTTTTT

j_call: TRBJ2-3
d_call: .
clone_size: many
v_call: TRBV5-5
cdr3_aa: CASSLRQFTDTQYF
cdr3_nt: TGTGCCAGCAGCCTAAGACAGTTCACAGATACGCAGTATTTT

j_call: TRBJ1-2
d_call: TRBD1
clone_size: .
v_call: TRBV28
cdr3_aa: CASSSEIEQGIYGYTF
cdr3_nt: TGTGCCAGCAGTTCCGAGATCGAACAGGGGATCTATGGCTACACCTTC

j_call: TRBJ2-3
d_call: TRBD1
clone_size: .
v_call: TRBV5-1
cdr3_aa: CASSADRVGDTQYF
cdr3_nt: TGCGCCAGCAGCGCGGACAGGGTCGGAGATACGCAGTATTTT

j_call: TRBJ2-3
d_call: TRBD2
clone_size: many
v_call: TRBV6-6
cdr3_aa: CATTGGSLGYF
cdr3_nt: TGTGCCACCACGGGAGGCTCTCTTGGGTATTTT